A single sample gave rise to the 9 T cell receptor beta chains below, sequenced in a study of blood T cells in healthy people across ages. A second about 6 to 12 cycle PCR used barcoded and J-beta primers. One entry per CDR3 protein, called by TCRdb with MiXCR from the 5' RACE reads. The sample contains roughly 1.6 million distinct CDR3 sequences, roughly a third of which appear only once. Sequencing input: blood. The receptors shown here come from a young woman in good health.

The chain combines TRBV2 with TRBJ2-7, with D tentatively TRBD1 or TRBD2 (6 bases each). The CDR3 runs 15 residues. The V and J ends lost 6 bases and 5 bases respectively, with 20 bases between them. Germline V lookup: CDR1 SNHLY, CDR2 FYNNEI. The CDR3 coding sequence is TGTGCCAGCAGAAGGGACATGGTGGGGGGCCACGAGCAGTACTTC. This sequence encodes CASRRDMVGGHEQYF.

The rearrangement joins TRBV6-2 or TRBV6-3 to TRBJ1-2, with D maybe TRBD1 (6 bases). CDR3 size: 17 residues. Germline V gives CDR1 MNHEY, CDR2 SVGEGT. Trimming shortened V by 5 bases and J by 5 bases, and 24 bases separated the two germline ends. This CDR3 is CASSLDGQTRMVYGYTF. DNA for the CDR3: TGTGCCAGCAGTCTGGACGGACAGACAAGAATGGTGTATGGCTACACCTTC.

The chain joins TRBV5-1 to TRBJ2-1; D is ambiguous. V was clipped by 4 bases and J by 3 bases, with 11 bases between them. Germline values: CDR1 SGHRS, CDR2 YFSETQ. The CDR3 totals 14 residues. CDR3 sequence: CASSGQVGYNEQFF. The CDR3 DNA is TGCGCCAGCAGCGGGCAGGTAGGCTACAATGAGCAGTTCTTC. The complete variable domain, with remaining parts taken from reference TRBV5-1 and TRBJ2-1, reads KAGVTQTPRYLIKTRGQQVTLSCSPISGHRSVSWYQQTPGQGLQFLFEYFSETQRNKGNFPGRFSGRQFSNSRSEMNVSTLELGDSALYLCASSGQVGYNEQFFGPGTRLTVL.

The rearrangement uses TRBV28 and TRBJ2-7; D remains unclear. The V end was cut by 6 bases, the J end by 4 bases, with 16 bases between. This CDR3 has 14 residues. In germline, CDR1 is MDHEN, CDR2 SYDVKM. The CDR3 nucleotides read TGTGCCAGCAGCTCACCGGAACACTATTACGAGCAGTACTTC. The encoded protein is CASSSPEHYYEQYF.

Concerning this clonotype itself: This sequence may be a read error, since a much larger clone differs from it by one base. This chain joins TRBV4-2 and TRBJ2-5; either TRBD1 or TRBD2 may fit D (5 bases each). Near its end, the DNA agrees better with TRBJ2-7, so the J call may be wrong. The CDR3 covers 14 residues. Germline values: CDR1 LGHNA, CDR2 YNFKEQ. Here the CDR3 reads CASSHVAGAHEQYF. CDR3 bases: TGTGCCAGCAGCCACGTCGCCGGGGCTCACGAGCAGTACTTC.

V usage is TRBV7-8 and J usage is TRBJ1-3; tentative D call: TRBD1 (5 bases). CDR1 and CDR2 (germline): SGHVS, FQNEAQ. The V gene lost 5 bases and the J gene lost 2 bases, with 16 bases spanning the gap. This CDR3 contains 16 residues. CDR3 loop: CASSRRGAEAGNTIYF. CDR3 DNA sequence: TGTGCCAGCAGCCGACGTGGGGCTGAAGCTGGAAACACCATATATTTT.

This clonotype was observed a few times. The chain recombines TRBV18 with TRBJ2-5; TRBD1 might be the D (6 bases). TRBJ2-7 matches the DNA end more closely, so the J call is doubtful. The CDR3 is 14 amino acids. Per the germline V gene, CDR1 is KGHSH and CDR2 is LQKENI. CDR3 coding DNA: TGTGCCAGCTCACCAAGGCAGGGGCAGTACGAGCAGTACTTC. This gives the protein CASSPRQGQYEQYF.

The sample holds a few counts of this clonotype. The chain joins TRBV7-8 to TRBJ2-3; TRBD2 matches 15 bases. V shed 3 bases, J shed 1 base, and the junction held 5 bases outside the gene matches. This CDR3 has 18 amino acids. Looked up from germline, CDR1 is SGHVS and CDR2 is FQNEAQ. In nucleotides, the CDR3 is TGTGCCAGCAGCTTCGGGACTAGCGGGGGGTTCCGCACAGATACGCAGTATTTT. Its translation: CASSFGTSGGFRTDTQYF.

This clonotype was seen a few times. The chain employs TRBV2 and TRBJ2-2, with D possibly matching TRBD2 (5 bases). The CDR3 loop spans 11 amino acids. Trimming shortened V by 9 bases and J by 5 bases, and 7 bases separated the two germline ends. Looked up from germline, CDR1 is SNHLY and CDR2 is FYNNEI. The CDR3 DNA follows: TGTGCCAGAAGAGGGACCGGGGAGCTGTTTTTT. It is translated as CARRGTGELFF.